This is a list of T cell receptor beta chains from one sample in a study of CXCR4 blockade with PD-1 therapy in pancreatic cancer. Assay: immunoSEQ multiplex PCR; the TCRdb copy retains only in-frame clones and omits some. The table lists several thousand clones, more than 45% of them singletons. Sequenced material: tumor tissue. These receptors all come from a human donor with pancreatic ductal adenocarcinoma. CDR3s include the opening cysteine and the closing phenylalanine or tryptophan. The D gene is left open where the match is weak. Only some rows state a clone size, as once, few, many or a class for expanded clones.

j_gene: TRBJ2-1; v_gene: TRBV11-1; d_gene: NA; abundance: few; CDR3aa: CASSLERNSYNEQFF; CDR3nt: TGTGCCAGCAGCTTAGAGCGGAATTCCTACAATGAGCAGTTCTTC
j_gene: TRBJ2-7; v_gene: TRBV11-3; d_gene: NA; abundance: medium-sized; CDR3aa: CASSLYSRVYQSHEQYF; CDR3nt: TGTGCCAGCAGCCTATATTCTCGTGTGTACCAAAGCCACGAGCAGTACTTC
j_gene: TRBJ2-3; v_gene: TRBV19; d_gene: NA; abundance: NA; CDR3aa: CASSKAGTTDTQYF; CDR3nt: TGTGCCAGTAGTAAGGCGGGGACCACAGATACGCAGTATTTT
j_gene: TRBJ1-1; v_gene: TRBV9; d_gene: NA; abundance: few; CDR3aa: CASSEGQPTEAFF; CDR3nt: TGTGCCAGCAGTGAGGGACAACCTACAGAAGCTTTCTTT
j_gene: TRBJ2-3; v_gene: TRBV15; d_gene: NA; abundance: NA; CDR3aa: CATSRDGLSTDTQYF; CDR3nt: TGTGCCACCAGCAGGGACGGATTAAGCACAGATACGCAGTATTTT
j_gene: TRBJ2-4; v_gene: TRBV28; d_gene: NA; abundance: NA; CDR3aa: CASSFRGAQNIQYF; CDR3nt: TGTGCCAGCAGTTTTAGAGGGGCTCAAAACATTCAGTACTTC
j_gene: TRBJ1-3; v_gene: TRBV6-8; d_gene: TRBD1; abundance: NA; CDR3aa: CASRRTSGTGGNTIYF; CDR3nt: TGTGCCAGCAGACGGACGTCGGGGACAGGGGGAAACACCATATATTTT
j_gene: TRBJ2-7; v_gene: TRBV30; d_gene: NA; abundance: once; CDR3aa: CAWSFSQSYEQYF; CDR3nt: TGTGCCTGGAGTTTTTCGCAGTCCTACGAGCAGTACTTC
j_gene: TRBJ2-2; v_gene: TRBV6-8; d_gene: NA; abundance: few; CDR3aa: CASSYSRGNTGELFF; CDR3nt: TGTGCCAGCAGTTACTCGCGGGGAAACACCGGGGAGCTGTTTTTT
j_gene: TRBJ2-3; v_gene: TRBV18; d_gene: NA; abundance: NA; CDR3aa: CASSPQVPDTQYF; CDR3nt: TGTGCCAGCTCACCGCAGGTTCCAGATACGCAGTATTTT
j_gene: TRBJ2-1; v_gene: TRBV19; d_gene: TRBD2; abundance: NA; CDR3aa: CTSSISGGGRDEQFF; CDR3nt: TGTACCAGTAGTATAAGTGGCGGGGGGCGCGATGAGCAGTTCTTC
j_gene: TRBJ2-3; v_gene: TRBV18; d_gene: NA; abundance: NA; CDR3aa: CASSPRSGDHTDTQYF; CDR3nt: TGTGCCAGCTCACCAAGATCGGGGGACCACACAGATACGCAGTATTTT
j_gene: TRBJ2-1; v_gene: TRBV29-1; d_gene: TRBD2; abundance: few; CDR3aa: CSVEDSLAGRMDEQFF; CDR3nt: TGCAGCGTTGAAGATAGTCTAGCGGGACGAATGGATGAGCAGTTCTTC
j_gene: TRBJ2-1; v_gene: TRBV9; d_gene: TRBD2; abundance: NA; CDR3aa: CASSAFGLATEQFF; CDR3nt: TGTGCCAGCAGCGCCTTCGGACTAGCGACTGAGCAGTTCTTC
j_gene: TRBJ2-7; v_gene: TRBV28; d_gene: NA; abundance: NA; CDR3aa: CASRKGATATGEQYF; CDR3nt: TGTGCCAGCAGGAAAGGGGCCACAGCCACGGGGGAGCAGTACTTC
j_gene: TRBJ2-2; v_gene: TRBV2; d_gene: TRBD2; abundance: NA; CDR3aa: CASRPTERESGELFF; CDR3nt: TGTGCCAGCAGGCCCACTGAGCGGGAGTCCGGGGAGCTGTTTTTT
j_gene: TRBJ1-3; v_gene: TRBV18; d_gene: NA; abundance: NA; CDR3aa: CASSPVEGLPGNTIYF; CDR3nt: TGTGCCAGCTCACCAGTGGAGGGTTTGCCTGGAAACACCATATATTTT
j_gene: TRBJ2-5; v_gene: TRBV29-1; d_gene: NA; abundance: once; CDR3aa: CSVDKTVQETQYF; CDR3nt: TGCAGCGTTGATAAAACAGTCCAAGAGACCCAGTACTTC
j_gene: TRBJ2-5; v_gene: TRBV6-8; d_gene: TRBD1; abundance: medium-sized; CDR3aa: CASSDRGAETQYF; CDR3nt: TGTGCCAGCAGTGACAGGGGCGCGGAGACCCAGTACTTC
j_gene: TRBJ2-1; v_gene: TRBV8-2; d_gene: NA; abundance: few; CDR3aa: CASSVGQGSGRAASRNEQFF; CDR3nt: NA
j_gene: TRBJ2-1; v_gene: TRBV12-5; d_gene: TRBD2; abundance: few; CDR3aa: CASGPGGGFYNEQFF; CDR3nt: TGTGCTAGTGGTCCTGGCGGGGGGTTCTACAATGAGCAGTTCTTC
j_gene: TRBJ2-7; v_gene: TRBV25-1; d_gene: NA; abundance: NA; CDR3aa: CASSEGWQTDGRGWQYF; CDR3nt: TGTGCCAGCAGTGAAGGCTGGCAGACAGACGGCAGAGGTTGGCAGTACTTC
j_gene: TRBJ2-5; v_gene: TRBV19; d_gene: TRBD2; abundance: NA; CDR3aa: CASSRRGGVGGQETQYF; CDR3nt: TGTGCCAGTAGTAGGCGCGGGGGGGTTGGTGGCCAAGAGACCCAGTACTTC
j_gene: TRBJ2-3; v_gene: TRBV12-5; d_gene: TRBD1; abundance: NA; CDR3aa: CASGWDSTQYF; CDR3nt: TGTGCTAGTGGTTGGGACAGTACGCAGTATTTT
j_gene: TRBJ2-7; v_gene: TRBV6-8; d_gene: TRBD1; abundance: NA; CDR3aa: CASSTGGFTYEQYF; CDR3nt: TGTGCCAGCAGCACAGGGGGCTTCACCTACGAGCAGTACTTC
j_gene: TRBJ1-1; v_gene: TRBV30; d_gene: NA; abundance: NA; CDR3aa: CAWSVFGSMGTEAFF; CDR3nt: TGTGCCTGGAGTGTATTTGGATCGATGGGAACTGAAGCTTTCTTT
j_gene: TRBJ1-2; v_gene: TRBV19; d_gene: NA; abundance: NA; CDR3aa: CASTPSAGFGYGYTF; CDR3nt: TGTGCCAGTACCCCGAGCGCTGGGTTTGGGTATGGCTACACCTTC
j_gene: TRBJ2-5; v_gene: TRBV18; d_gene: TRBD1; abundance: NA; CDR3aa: CASSLGQDQETQYF; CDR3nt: TGTGCCAGCTCACTCGGACAGGACCAAGAGACCCAGTACTTC
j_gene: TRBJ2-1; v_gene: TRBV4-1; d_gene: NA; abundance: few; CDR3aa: CASSQEVLRRGDEQFF; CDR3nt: TGCGCCAGCAGCCAAGAAGTCTTAAGGCGGGGCGATGAGCAGTTCTTC
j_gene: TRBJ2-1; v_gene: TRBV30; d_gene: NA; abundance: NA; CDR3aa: CAWSITGNEQFF; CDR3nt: TGTGCCTGGAGTATAACTGGCAATGAGCAGTTCTTC
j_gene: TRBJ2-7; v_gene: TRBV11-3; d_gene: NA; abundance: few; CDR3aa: CASSLEFGQGAQYF; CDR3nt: TGTGCCAGCAGCTTAGAGTTTGGGCAGGGCGCGCAGTACTTC
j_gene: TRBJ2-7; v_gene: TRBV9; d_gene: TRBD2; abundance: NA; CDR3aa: CASSRTSGVYEQYF; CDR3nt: TGTGCCAGCAGTCGGACTAGCGGGGTCTACGAGCAGTACTTC
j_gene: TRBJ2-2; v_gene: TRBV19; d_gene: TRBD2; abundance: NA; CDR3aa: CASKASGYNTGELFF; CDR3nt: TGTGCCAGTAAGGCTAGCGGATATAACACCGGGGAGCTGTTTTTT
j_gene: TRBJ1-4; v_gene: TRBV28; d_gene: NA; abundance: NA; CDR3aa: CASRSITGARPKLFF; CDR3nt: TGTGCCAGCAGGTCTATCACAGGAGCGCGACCAAAACTGTTTTTT
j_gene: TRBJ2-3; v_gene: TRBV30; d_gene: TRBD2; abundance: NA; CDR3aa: CAWSGLAGGPYTQYF; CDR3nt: TGTGCCTGGAGTGGTCTAGCGGGAGGACCTTATACGCAGTATTTT
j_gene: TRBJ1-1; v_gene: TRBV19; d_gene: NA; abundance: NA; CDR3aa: CASSDQSYAEAFF; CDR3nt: TGTGCCAGTAGTGATCAGAGCTACGCTGAAGCTTTCTTT
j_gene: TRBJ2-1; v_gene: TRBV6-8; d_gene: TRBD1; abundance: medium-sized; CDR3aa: CASSQSWTGSVDEQFF; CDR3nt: TGTGCCAGCAGTCAATCCTGGACAGGGAGTGTGGATGAGCAGTTCTTC
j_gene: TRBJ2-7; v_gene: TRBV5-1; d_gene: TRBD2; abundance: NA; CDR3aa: CASSLRFAGESTYEQYF; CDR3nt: TGCGCCAGCAGCTTGAGATTCGCGGGAGAGTCCACCTACGAGCAGTACTTC
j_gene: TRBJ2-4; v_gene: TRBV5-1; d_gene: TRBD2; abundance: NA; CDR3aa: CASSPGTKENIQYF; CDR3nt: TGCGCCAGCAGCCCCGGGACTAAAGAAAACATTCAGTACTTC
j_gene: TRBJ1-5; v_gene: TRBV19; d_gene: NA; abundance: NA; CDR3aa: CASSMGGVQPQHF; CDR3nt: TGTGCCAGTAGTATGGGGGGGGTTCAGCCCCAGCATTTT
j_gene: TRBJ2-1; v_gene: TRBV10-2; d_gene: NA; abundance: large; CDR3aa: CASSEGGTMVQFF; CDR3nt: TGCGCCAGCAGTGAGGGTGGAACAATGGTGCAGTTCTTC
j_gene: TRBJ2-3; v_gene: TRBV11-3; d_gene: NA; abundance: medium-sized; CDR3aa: CASSGAGVTDTQYF; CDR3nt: TGTGCCAGCAGCGGGGCAGGGGTGACAGATACGCAGTATTTT
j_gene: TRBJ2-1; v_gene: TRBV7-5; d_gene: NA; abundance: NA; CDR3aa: CASSLNSGKINEQFF; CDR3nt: TGTGCCAGCAGCTTAAATAGCGGGAAAATCAATGAGCAGTTCTTC
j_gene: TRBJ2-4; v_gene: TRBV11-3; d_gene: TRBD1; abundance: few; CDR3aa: CASSSDRARGNIQYF; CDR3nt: TGTGCCAGCAGCTCCGACAGGGCAAGGGGTAACATTCAGTACTTC
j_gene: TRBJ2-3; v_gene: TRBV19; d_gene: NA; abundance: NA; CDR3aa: CASKPEGRMGTDTQYF; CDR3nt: TGTGCCAGCAAACCCGAAGGGAGGATGGGCACAGATACGCAGTATTTT
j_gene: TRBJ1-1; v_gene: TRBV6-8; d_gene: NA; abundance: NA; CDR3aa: CASMNRGNTEAFF; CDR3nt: TGTGCCAGCATGAATAGGGGTAACACTGAAGCTTTCTTT
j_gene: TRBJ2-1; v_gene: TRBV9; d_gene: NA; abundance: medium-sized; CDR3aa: CASSVDPLPSDEQFF; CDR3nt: TGTGCCAGCAGCGTAGACCCCCTTCCTAGCGATGAGCAGTTCTTC
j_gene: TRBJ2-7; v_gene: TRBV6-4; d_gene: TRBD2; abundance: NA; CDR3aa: CASSYGLAGAYEQYF; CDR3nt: TGTGCCAGCAGTTACGGTCTAGCGGGAGCCTACGAGCAGTACTTC
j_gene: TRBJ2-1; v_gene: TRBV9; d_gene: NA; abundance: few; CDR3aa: CASSGQEYNEQFF; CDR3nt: TGTGCCAGCAGCGGACAGGAATACAATGAGCAGTTCTTC
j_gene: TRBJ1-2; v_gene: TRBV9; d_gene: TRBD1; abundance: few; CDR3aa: CASSLGTGSLNYGYTF; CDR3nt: TGTGCCAGCAGCCTTGGGACAGGGTCCCTTAACTATGGCTACACCTTC
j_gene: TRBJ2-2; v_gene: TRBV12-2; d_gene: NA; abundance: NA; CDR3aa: CATKREPAPGELFF; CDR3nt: TGTGCCACCAAGCGGGAACCTGCACCGGGGGAGCTGTTTTTT
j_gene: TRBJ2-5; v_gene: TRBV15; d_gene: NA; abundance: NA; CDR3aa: CATSRVQRDQETQYF; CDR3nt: TGTGCCACCAGCAGAGTCCAGCGAGATCAAGAGACCCAGTACTTC
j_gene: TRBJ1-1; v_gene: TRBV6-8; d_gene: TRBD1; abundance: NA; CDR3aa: CASSYVQGAAEAFF; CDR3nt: TGTGCCAGCAGTTACGTACAGGGGGCAGCTGAAGCTTTCTTT
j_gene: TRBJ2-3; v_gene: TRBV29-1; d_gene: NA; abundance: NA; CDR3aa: CSILMLTFTDTQYF; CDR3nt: TGCAGCATTCTAATGCTTACGTTCACAGATACGCAGTATTTT
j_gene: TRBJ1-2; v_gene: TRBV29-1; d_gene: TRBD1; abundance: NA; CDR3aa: CSAKLVGQGGYGYTF; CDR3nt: TGCAGCGCAAAACTCGTCGGACAGGGGGGGTATGGCTACACTTTC
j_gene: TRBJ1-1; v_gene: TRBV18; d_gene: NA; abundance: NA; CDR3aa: CASSPKTGENTEAFF; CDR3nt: TGTGCCAGCTCACCAAAGACAGGAGAGAACACTGAAGCTTTCTTT
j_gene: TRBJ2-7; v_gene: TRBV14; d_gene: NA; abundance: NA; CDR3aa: CASSLQGRMGEQYF; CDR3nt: TGTGCCAGCAGCTTACAGGGAAGAATGGGCGAGCAGTACTTC
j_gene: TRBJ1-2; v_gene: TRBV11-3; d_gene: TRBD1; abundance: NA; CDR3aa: CASSKGQGDYGYTF; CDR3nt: TGTGCCAGCAGCAAAGGACAGGGGGACTATGGCTACACCTTC
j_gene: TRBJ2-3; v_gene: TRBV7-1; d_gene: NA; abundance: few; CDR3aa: CASSLGYTDTQYF; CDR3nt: TGTGCCAGCAGCTTAGGTTATACAGATACGCAGTATTTT
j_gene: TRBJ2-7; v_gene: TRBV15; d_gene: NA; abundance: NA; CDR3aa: CATSSRLASLSYEQYF; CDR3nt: TGTGCCACCAGCAGTAGGCTAGCGTCACTCTCCTACGAGCAGTACTTC